A selection of T cell receptor beta chains follows, all from one sample in a study of lymphopenia after photon versus proton radiotherapy. Sequenced by immunoSEQ multiplex PCR; TCRdb stores in-frame clones only, minus some. This repertoire shows 65,000 or so clones, roughly 87% found once; its top ten account for roughly 13%. Sequenced here: peripheral blood, sampled from a patient treated with proton-based radiotherapy. The source is a man of 80 years or more with esophageal cancer. The conserved cysteine and the conserved F or W are not part of the CDR3 here. Each record gives: V gene, CDR3 protein.

v_call: TRBV2
cdr3_aa: ASSLGRGTMH

v_call: TRBV25-1
cdr3_aa: ASSDLGRGGETQY

v_call: TRBV10-3
cdr3_aa: AISEYQGPEAF

v_call: TRBV5-1
cdr3_aa: ASSLSSIEETQY

v_call: TRBV18
cdr3_aa: ASSPRGSLSGWELF

v_call: TRBV7-8
cdr3_aa: ASSLYRSTDTQY

v_call: TRBV7-9
cdr3_aa: ASSLTTNSGANVLT

v_call: TRBV7-2
cdr3_aa: ASSLGRETQY

v_call: TRBV6-6
cdr3_aa: ASRGGSSGNTIY

v_call: TRBV7-3
cdr3_aa: ASSSSWGTGELF

v_call: TRBV19
cdr3_aa: ASSTGGGDGYT

v_call: TRBV18
cdr3_aa: ASSADRYTEAF

v_call: TRBV27
cdr3_aa: ASRLAGGSFYEQY

v_call: TRBV5-4
cdr3_aa: ASRIGGSQGRYGYT

v_call: TRBV15
cdr3_aa: ATSRRAFRASGANVLT

v_call: TRBV12-5
cdr3_aa: ASGLVPSGEYQETQY

v_call: TRBV5-6
cdr3_aa: ASSLTPATEAF

v_call: TRBV6-1
cdr3_aa: ASSEAGGAGVYGYT

v_call: TRBV7-8
cdr3_aa: ASSPRTRLVEQY

v_call: TRBV7-9
cdr3_aa: ASSARGNTGELF

v_call: TRBV27
cdr3_aa: ASSSLGAGSGANVLT

v_call: TRBV7-6
cdr3_aa: ASSVRGLAGGRRYGTQY

v_call: TRBV20-1
cdr3_aa: SASKVGQEF

v_call: TRBV30
cdr3_aa: AWSVSGSGNTIY

v_call: TRBV19
cdr3_aa: ASNQRGRTEAF

v_call: TRBV30
cdr3_aa: AWSWVGYGYT

v_call: TRBV9
cdr3_aa: ASSPGEGRSIY

v_call: TRBV14
cdr3_aa: ASSQDWGVTDTQY

v_call: TRBV6-1
cdr3_aa: ASRELTGLGLF

v_call: TRBV11-2
cdr3_aa: ASSLDLAGSGLQF

v_call: TRBV7-9
cdr3_aa: ASSTTGNTEAF